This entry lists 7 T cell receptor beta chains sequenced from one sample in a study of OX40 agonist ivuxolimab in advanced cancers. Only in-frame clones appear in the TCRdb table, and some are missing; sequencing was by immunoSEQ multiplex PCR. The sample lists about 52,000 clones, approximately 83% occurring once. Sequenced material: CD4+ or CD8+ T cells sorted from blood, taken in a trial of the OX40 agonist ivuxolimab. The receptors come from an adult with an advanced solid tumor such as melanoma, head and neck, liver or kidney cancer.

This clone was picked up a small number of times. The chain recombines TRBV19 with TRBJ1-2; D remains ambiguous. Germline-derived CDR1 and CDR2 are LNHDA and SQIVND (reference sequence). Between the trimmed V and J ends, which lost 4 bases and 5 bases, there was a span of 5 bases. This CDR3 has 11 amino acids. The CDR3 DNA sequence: TGTGCCAGTAGTAGACAATATGGCTACACCTTC. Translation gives CASSRQYGYTF.

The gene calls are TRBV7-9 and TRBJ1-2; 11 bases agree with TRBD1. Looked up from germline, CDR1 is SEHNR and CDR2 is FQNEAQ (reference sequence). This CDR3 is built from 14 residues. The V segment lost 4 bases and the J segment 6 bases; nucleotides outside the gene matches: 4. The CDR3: CASSSRGQGDGYTF. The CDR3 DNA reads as TGTGCCAGCAGCTCCCGGGGACAGGGGGATGGCTACACCTTC.

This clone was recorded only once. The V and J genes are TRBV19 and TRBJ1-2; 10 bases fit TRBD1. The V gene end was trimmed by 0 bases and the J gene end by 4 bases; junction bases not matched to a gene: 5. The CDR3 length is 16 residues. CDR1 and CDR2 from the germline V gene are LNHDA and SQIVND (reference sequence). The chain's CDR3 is CASSIDPGQGTYGYTF. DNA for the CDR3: TGTGCCAGTAGTATAGACCCGGGACAGGGGACCTATGGCTACACCTTC.

CDR3: CASSSAGGTDTQYF. In DNA, the CDR3 is TGTGCCAGCAGTTCGGCGGGGGGCACAGATACGCAGTATTTT. The rearrangement joins TRBV28 to TRBJ2-3; TRBD2 matches 7 bases. The CDR3 spans 14 residues. After removal of 4 bases from V and 1 base from J, the junction contained 2 bases not matched to a gene. CDR1 is MDHEN and CDR2 is SYDVKM in the germline V gene.

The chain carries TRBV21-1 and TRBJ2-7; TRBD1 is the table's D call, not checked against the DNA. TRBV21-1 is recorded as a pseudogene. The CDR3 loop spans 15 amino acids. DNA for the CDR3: TGTGCCAACAACCCCCTCGACAGGTTCTCGTACGAGCAGTACGTC. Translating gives CANNPLDRFSYEQYV.

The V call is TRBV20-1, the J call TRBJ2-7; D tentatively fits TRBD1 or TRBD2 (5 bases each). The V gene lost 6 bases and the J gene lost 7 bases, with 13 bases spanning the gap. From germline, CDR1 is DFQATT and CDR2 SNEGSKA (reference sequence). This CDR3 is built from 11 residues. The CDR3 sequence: CSAGDPREQYF. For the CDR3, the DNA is TGCAGTGCCGGGGACCCGAGGGAGCAGTACTTC.

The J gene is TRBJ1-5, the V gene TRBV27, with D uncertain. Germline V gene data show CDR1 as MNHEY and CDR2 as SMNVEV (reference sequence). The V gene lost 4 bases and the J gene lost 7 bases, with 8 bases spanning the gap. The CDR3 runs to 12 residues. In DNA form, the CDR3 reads TGTGCCAGCAGTTCCCCCCCCCAGCCCCAGCATTTT. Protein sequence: CASSSPPQPQHF.